The next 15 T cell receptor beta chains were all read from a single sample in a study of identifying expanded T cells in peripheral blood. TCRdb keeps only in-frame clones here, not all; method: immunoSEQ multiplex PCR. Here the sample spans roughly 75,000 clones, roughly nine tenths being singletons. Material: blood. The receptors stem from a person aged 18-70 years in good health.

The chain couples TRBV15 to TRBJ1-5; possibly TRBD1 for D (6 bases). The V end lost 8 bases, the J end lost 1 base, and 15 bases lay between the germline ends. Germline-derived CDR1 and CDR2 are LNHNV and YYDKDF (reference sequence). The CDR3 spans 15 residues. CDR3: CATSEGRGSNQPQHF. CDR3 sequence (DNA): TGTGCCACCTCTGAAGGCAGGGGAAGCAATCAGCCCCAGCATTTT. Variable domain in full (rest from reference TRBV15 and TRBJ1-5): DAMVIQNPRYQVTQFGKPVTLSCSQTLNHNVMYWYQQKSSQAPKLLFHYYDKDFNNEADTPDNFQSRRPNTSFCFLDIRSPGLGDTAMYLCATSEGRGSNQPQHFGDGTRLSIL.

This clone occurred once. The chain couples TRBV10-2 to TRBJ2-1; D uncertain. This CDR3 spans 15 amino acids. Germline CDR1 WSHSY, CDR2 SAAADI. V was trimmed by 0 bases and J by 2 bases, leaving 8 bases between them. CDR3 coding DNA: TGCGCCAGCAGTGAGTCCCATGGACCCTACAATGAGCAGTTCTTC. Encoded protein: CASSESHGPYNEQFF.

The J gene is TRBJ1-1, the V gene TRBV5-1; 7 nucleotides align to TRBD1. The CDR3 runs to 15 residues. V dropped 4 bases and J dropped 5; count of bases not matched to a gene: 11. Germline V gene lookup returns CDR1 SGHRS and CDR2 YFSETQ. The CDR3 protein is CASSPTTGMETEAFF. CDR3 nucleotides: TGCGCCAGCAGCCCGACGACAGGGATGGAAACTGAAGCTTTCTTT.

The chain carries TRBV6-5 and TRBJ2-5; D tentatively fits TRBD1 or TRBD2 (6 bases each). The end of the DNA is better explained by TRBJ2-7, so the J call may be wrong. The CDR3 is 16 amino acids. Germline CDR1 is MNHEY and CDR2 is SVGAGI. CDR3 nucleotides: TGTGCCAGCAGTTACTCGAGTGTTCGGGGGCCCTACGAGCAGTACTTC. Protein product: CASSYSSVRGPYEQYF.

The chain is built from TRBV6-6 and TRBJ1-6, with a tentative D call TRBD1 (5 bases). The V end lost 2 bases, the J end lost 9 bases, and 14 bases lay between the germline ends. The CDR3 has 15 residues. In germline, CDR1 is MNHNY, CDR2 SVGAGI (reference sequence). In DNA form, the CDR3 reads TGTGCCAGCAGTTACGCGGGACGAGAGTTTTCACCCCTCCACTTT. Its protein is CASSYAGREFSPLHF.

The chain employs TRBV5-6 and TRBJ1-2; D not certain. The germline V gene has CDR1 SGHDT and CDR2 YYEEEE. This CDR3 comprises 14 residues. V was trimmed by 4 bases and J by 3 bases, leaving 13 bases between them. CDR3 nucleotide sequence: TGTGCCAGCAGCCCCTCCACCCCCTACTATGGCTACACCTTC. Encoded protein: CASSPSTPYYGYTF.

This chain joins TRBV6-6 and TRBJ1-5; 7 nucleotides align to TRBD1. CDR3 length: 15 residues. V gave up 6 bases and J gave up 4 bases; unmatched junction bases: 9. Per the germline V gene, CDR1 is MNHNY and CDR2 is SVGAGI (reference sequence). DNA for the CDR3: TGTGCCAGCAGGGATGGGACAGCGAAGAATCAGCCCCAGCATTTT. Its translation: CASRDGTAKNQPQHF.

In its sample, this clone was seen once. V gene TRBV4-1 combines with J gene TRBJ2-1, with 10 bases aligning to TRBD2. Germline V gene data show CDR1 as MGHRA and CDR2 as YSYEKL. The CDR3 runs 17 residues. Trimming at V came to 1 base and at J to 9 bases, leaving 12 bases not matched to a gene. CDR3 residues: CASSQAVLAGDSGEQFF. CDR3 nucleotide sequence: TGCGCCAGCAGCCAAGCGGTCCTAGCGGGAGATAGCGGTGAGCAGTTCTTC.

The CDR3, as DNA: TGTGCCAGCAGCATATATATGGGACTAACGAATGAGCAGTTCTTC. It translates to CASSIYMGLTNEQFF. The chain is built from TRBV7-2 and TRBJ2-1; the match to TRBD2 covers 7 bases. In germline, CDR1 is SGHTA, CDR2 FQGNSA. This CDR3 is built from 15 residues. With V trimmed by 5 bases and J by 7 bases, 11 bases remained unmatched.

This rearrangement joins TRBV5-1 to TRBJ2-7; no definite D call. Trimming took 3 bases from V and 0 from J, leaving 10 bases between them. This CDR3 spans 14 amino acids. The germline gives CDR1 SGHRS, CDR2 YFSETQ. In DNA form, the CDR3 reads TGCGCCAGCAGCTGGAAATCGAGCTCCTACGAGCAGTACTTC. This sequence encodes CASSWKSSSYEQYF.

The chain employs TRBV30 and TRBJ1-2; 7 bases fit TRBD1. V lost 3 bases, J lost 8 bases, and 15 bases stayed unmatched. The CDR3 sequence is 15 residues long. Germline V gene data show CDR1 as GTSNPN and CDR2 as SVGIG (reference sequence). CDR3 amino acids: CAWSRPGTVGNGYTF. The CDR3 DNA follows: TGTGCCTGGAGCCGTCCCGGGACAGTGGGGAACGGCTACACCTTC.

The chain employs TRBV5-6 and TRBJ2-3, with 8 nucleotides matching TRBD1. CDR1 and CDR2 from the germline V gene are SGHDT and YYEEEE. This CDR3 comprises 15 residues. V shed 1 base and J 1 base; nucleotides not matched to a gene: 2. DNA of the CDR3: TGTGCCAGCAGCTTGTTGGACAGGGGCACAGATACGCAGTATTTT. Protein: CASSLLDRGTDTQYF.

J is TRBJ2-5 and V is TRBV15; 13 bases agree with TRBD2. This CDR3 contains 20 residues. V shed 1 base and J 1 base; nucleotides not matched to a gene: 12. Germline CDR1 reads LNHNV; CDR2 reads YYDKDF (reference sequence). CDR3 protein: CATSRGGLAGDYLSQETQYF. The DNA of the CDR3 is TGTGCCACCAGCAGAGGCGGACTAGCGGGAGACTATTTGAGCCAAGAGACCCAGTACTTC.

This clone showed up just once. This sequence joins TRBV6-6 and TRBJ1-4; possible D gene TRBD1, 5 bases. Germline assignment: CDR1 MNHNY and CDR2 SVGAGI (reference sequence). The CDR3 runs to 12 residues. V lost 2 bases to trimming and J lost 10 bases, with 8 bases between them. The CDR3 sequence is CASSYGGGKLFF. Here the CDR3 DNA reads TGTGCCAGCAGTTACGGGGGGGGAAAACTGTTTTTT.

The chain combines TRBV9 with TRBJ2-1; D remains ambiguous. The CDR3 length is 15 residues. Germline lookup yields CDR1 SGDLS and CDR2 YYNGEE. V was cut by 0 bases and J by 1 base, with 8 bases left in between. CDR3 amino acids: CASSVEVGSYNEQFF. CDR3 sequence (DNA): TGTGCCAGCAGCGTAGAGGTGGGGTCCTACAATGAGCAGTTCTTC.